This TCR beta chain was found in a study of PD-L1 blockade in urothelial cancer. In the study overall: In the mid-2010s, patients got going on atezolizumab, taking 1,200 mg intravenously every 3 weeks.

Spiking of synthetic TCR analog templates was performed in each PCR. Repertoires were generated with immunoSEQ multiplex PCR, while TCRdb's copy carries only in-frame clones and drops some. The sample lists about 55,000 clones, about 72% occurring once. Germline V gives CDR1 LGHNA, CDR2 YSLEER. CDR3 length equals 15 residues. Between the trimmed V and J ends, which lost 0 bases and 1 base, there was a span of 10 bases. Specimen: PBMCs, collected around atezolizumab (anti-PD-L1) treatment. The TCR originated in a man in his 70s with urothelial cancer. The gene calls are TRBV4-3 and TRBJ2-7; D may be TRBD1 (5 bases). In nucleotides, the CDR3 is TGCGCCAGCAGCCAAGATAGGGGCAGATCCTACGAGCAGTACTTC. This encodes CASSQDRGRSYEQYF.